A selection of T cell receptor beta chains follows, all from one sample in a study of blood T cell repertoires in COVID-19. Using immunoSEQ multiplex PCR, the repertoire was profiled, and TCRdb retains in-frame clones only, with some absent. Of over 250,000 clones listed, less than 90% are singletons. Sequenced input: peripheral blood. The receptors come from a human donor in a cohort sampled during active COVID-19. Both conserved end residues are part of each CDR3.

TRBV7-2 CASQRTSGPNNEQFF
TRBV9 CASSVAPSLVYEQYF
TRBV18 CASSPPGTGRTNTEAFF
TRBV11-2 CASSLQGGPNEKLFF
TRBV2 CASKKTGTGSEKLFF
TRBV5-1 CASSLEAEETQYF
TRBV5-4 CASSPDRRNTEAFF
TRBV4-3 CASSLETGTGELFF
TRBV6-5 CASSLLNEQFF
TRBV5-1 CASRSGVLADTQYF
TRBV20-1 CSARQGGTQYF
TRBV11-2 CASSPHDTGEDEQYF
TRBV5-1 CASSPTPGGEWSPLHF
TRBV28 CASSFVAGGSSDTQYF
TRBV3-1/TRBV3-2 CASSPMQANPGNTIYF
TRBV11-2 CASSFDRSSGLYEQYF
TRBV2 CASRPLGVVARGDTQYF
TRBV10-3 CAISERSPQGVLSKNIQYF
TRBV7-2 CASSVGTVVSYTF
TRBV28 CASSPGTGNQPQHF
TRBV6-5 CASRENSNQPQHF
TRBV21-1 CASINLGQHYNEQFF
TRBV5-1 CASTSGGSTDTQYF
TRBV27 CASRGSRGGSYNEQFF
TRBV7-2 CASSNQGSRSYEQYF
TRBV28 CASSLGTSGIRSYNEQFF
TRBV7-9 CASRTPGGGAVNTEAFF
TRBV9 CASSPRGGQGFHEQYF
TRBV18 CASSTGTGLSGNTIYF
TRBV2 CASGRARGELFF
TRBV19 CASSIPTGTGNTIYF
TRBV2 CASNAGVLDSYEQYF
TRBV19 CASSIPQNTGELFF
TRBV29-1 CSVSSGDGYTF
TRBV4-2 CASSQTGKDSPLHF
TRBV3-1/TRBV3-2 CASSQRASYNEQFF
TRBV6-5 CASSLRNTGLYGYTF
TRBV18 CASSLGQSNQPQHF
TRBV19 CASSDTASSYNSPLHF
TRBV5-6 CASSGGLGGNQPQHF